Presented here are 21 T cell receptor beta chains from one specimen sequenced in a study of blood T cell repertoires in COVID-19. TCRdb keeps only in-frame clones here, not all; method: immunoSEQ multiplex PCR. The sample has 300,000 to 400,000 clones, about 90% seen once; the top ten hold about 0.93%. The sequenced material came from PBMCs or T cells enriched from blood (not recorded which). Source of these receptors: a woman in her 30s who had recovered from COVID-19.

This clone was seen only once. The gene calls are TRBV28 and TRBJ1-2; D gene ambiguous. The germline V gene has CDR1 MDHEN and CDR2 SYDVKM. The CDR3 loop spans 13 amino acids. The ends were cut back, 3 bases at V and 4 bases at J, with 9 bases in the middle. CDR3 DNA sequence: TGTGCCAGCAGTTTGACCCTAGCCTATGGCTACACCTTC. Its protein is CASSLTLAYGYTF.

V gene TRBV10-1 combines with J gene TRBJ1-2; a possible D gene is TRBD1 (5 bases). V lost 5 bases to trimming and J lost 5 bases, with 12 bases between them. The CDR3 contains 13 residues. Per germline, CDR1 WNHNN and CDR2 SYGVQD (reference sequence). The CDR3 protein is CASSPGGGYGYTF. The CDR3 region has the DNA TGCGCCAGCAGTCCTGGGGGGGGATATGGCTACACCTTC.

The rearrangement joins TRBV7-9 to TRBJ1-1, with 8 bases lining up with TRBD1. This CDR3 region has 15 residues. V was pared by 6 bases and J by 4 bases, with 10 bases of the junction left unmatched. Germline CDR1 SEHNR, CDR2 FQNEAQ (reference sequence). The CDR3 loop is CASSWGQVGGTEAFF. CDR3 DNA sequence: TGTGCCAGCAGTTGGGGACAGGTAGGGGGCACTGAAGCTTTCTTT. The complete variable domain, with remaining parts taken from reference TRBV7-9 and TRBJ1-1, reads DTGVSQNPRHKITKRGQNVTFRCDPISEHNRLYWYRQTLGQGPEFLTYFQNEAQLEKSRLLSDRFSAERPKGSFSTLEIQRTEQGDSAMYLCASSWGQVGGTEAFFGQGTRLTVV.

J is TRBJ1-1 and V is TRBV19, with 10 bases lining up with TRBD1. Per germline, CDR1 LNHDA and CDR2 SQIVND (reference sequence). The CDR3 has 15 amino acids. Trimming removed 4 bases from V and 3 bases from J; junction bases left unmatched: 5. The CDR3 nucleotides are TGTGCCAGTAGTAAAGACAGGGGGCGGGACACTGAAGCTTTCTTT. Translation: CASSKDRGRDTEAFF.

The CDR3 sequence is CATSREAGSDTQYF. CDR3 sequence (DNA): TGTGCCACCAGCAGAGAGGCAGGGTCGGATACGCAGTATTTT. The rearrangement links TRBV15 to TRBJ2-3, with D possibly matching TRBD1 (5 bases). Per germline, CDR1 LNHNV and CDR2 YYDKDF (reference sequence). Trimming removed 0 bases from V and 6 bases from J, with 10 bases in between. This CDR3 is 14 amino acids long.

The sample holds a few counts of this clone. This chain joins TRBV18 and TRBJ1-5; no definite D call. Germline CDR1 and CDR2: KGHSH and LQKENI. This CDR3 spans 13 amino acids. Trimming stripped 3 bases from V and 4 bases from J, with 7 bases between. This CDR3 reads CASSPLVNQPQHF. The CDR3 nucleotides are TGTGCCAGCTCACCCCTCGTTAATCAGCCCCAGCATTTT.

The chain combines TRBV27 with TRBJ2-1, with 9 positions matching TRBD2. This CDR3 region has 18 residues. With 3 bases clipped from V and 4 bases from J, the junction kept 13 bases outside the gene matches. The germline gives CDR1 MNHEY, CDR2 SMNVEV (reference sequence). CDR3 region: CASSFDGLATTRYNEQFF. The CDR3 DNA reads TGTGCCAGCAGTTTCGATGGACTAGCGACGACAAGGTACAATGAGCAGTTCTTC.

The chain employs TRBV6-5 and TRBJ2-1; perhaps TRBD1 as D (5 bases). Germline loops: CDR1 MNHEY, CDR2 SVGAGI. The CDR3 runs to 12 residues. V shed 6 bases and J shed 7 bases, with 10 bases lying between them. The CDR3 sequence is CASSDSRNEQFF. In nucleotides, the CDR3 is TGTGCCAGCAGCGACAGTAGAAATGAGCAGTTCTTC.

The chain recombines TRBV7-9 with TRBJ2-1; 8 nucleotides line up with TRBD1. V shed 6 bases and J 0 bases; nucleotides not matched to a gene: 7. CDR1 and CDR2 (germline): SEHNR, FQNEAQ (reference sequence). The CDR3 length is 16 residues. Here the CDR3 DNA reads TGTGCCAGCAGGCCGGACAGGGTGGACTCCTACAATGAGCAGTTCTTC. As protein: CASRPDRVDSYNEQFF. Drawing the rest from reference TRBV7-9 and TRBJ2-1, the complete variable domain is DTGVSQNPRHKITKRGQNVTFRCDPISEHNRLYWYRQTLGQGPEFLTYFQNEAQLEKSRLLSDRFSAERPKGSFSTLEIQRTEQGDSAMYLCASRPDRVDSYNEQFFGPGTRLTVL.

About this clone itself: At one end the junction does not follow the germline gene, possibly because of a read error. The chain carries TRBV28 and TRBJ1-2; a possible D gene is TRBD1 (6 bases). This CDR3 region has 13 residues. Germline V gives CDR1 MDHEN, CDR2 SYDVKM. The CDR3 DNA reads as TGTGCCAGCAGACACAGGGATCCACTTCCCTACACTTTC. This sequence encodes CASRHRDPLPYTF.

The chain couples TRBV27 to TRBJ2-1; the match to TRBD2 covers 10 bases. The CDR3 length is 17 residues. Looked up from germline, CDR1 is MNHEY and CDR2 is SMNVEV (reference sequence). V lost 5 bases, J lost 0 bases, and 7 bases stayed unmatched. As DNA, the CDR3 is TGTGCCAGCAGTCCTAGCGGGGGCCATAGCTCCTACAATGAGCAGTTCTTC. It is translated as CASSPSGGHSSYNEQFF.

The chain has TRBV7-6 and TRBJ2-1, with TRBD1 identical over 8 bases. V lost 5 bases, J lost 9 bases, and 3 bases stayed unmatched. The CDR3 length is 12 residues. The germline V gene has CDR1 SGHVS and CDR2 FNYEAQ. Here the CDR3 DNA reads TGTGCCAGCAGCGCAGACAGGGGTGAGCAGTTCTTC. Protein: CASSADRGEQFF.

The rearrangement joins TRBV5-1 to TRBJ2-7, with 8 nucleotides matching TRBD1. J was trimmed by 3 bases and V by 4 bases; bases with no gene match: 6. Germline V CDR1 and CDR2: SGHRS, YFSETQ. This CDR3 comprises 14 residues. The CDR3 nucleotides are TGCGCCAGCAGCCGAACTACAGGGGGCTACGAGCAGTACTTC. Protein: CASSRTTGGYEQYF.

The CDR3 sequence is CASSLGGGYGNQPQHF. As DNA, the CDR3 is TGTGCCAGCAGCCTTGGGGGCGGGTACGGCAATCAGCCCCAGCATTTT. The chain recombines TRBV27 with TRBJ1-5; D might be TRBD1 (6 bases). This CDR3 comprises 16 residues. V lost 6 bases to trimming and J lost 2 bases, with 17 bases between them. Germline CDR1 and CDR2: MNHEY and SMNVEV (reference sequence).

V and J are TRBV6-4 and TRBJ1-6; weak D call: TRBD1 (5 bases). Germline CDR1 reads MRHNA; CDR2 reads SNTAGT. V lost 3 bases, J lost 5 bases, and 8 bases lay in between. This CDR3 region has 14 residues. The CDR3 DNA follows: TGTGCCAGCAGTGAACAGGTTAATAATTCACCCCTCCACTTT. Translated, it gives CASSEQVNNSPLHF.

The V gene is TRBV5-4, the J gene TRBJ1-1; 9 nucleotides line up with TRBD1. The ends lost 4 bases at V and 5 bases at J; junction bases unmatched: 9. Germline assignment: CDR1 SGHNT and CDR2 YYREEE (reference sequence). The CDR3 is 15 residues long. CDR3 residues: CASSAPGQGGTEAFF. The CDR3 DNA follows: TGTGCCAGCAGCGCCCCGGGACAGGGTGGTACTGAAGCTTTCTTT.

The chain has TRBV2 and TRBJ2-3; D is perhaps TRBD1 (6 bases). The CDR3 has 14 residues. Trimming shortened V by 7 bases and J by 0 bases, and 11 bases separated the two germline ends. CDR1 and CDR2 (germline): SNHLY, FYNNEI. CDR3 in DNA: TGTGCCAGCACCACGACAGGCAGCACAGATACGCAGTATTTT. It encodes CASTTTGSTDTQYF.

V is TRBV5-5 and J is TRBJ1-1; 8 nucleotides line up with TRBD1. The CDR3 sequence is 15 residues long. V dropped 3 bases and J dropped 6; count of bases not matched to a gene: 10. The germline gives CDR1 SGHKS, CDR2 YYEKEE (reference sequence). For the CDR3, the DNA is TGTGCCAGCAGCTGGAGGGTACAGGGGGTTTCTGAAGCTTTCTTT. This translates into CASSWRVQGVSEAFF.

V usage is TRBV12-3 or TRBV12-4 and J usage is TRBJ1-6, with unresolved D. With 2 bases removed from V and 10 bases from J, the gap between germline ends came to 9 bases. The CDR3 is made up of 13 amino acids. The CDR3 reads CASSLYELSPLHF. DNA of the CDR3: TGTGCCAGCAGTTTATACGAACTATCACCCCTCCACTTT.

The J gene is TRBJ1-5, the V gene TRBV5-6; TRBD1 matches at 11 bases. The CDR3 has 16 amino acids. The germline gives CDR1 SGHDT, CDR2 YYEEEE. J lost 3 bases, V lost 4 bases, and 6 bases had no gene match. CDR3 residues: CASSRTGGVLNQPQHF. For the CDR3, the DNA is TGTGCCAGCAGCAGGACAGGGGGCGTTCTCAATCAGCCCCAGCATTTT. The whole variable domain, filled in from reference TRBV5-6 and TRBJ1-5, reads DAGVTQSPTHLIKTRGQQVTLRCSPKSGHDTVSWYQQALGQGPQFIFQYYEEEERQRGNFPDRFSGHQFPNYSSELNVNALLLGDSALYLCASSRTGGVLNQPQHFGDGTRLSIL.

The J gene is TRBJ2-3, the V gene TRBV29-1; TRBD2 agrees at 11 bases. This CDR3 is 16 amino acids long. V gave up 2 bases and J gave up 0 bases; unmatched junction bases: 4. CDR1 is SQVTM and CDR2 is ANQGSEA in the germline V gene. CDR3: CSVEKLAGASTDTQYF. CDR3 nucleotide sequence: TGCAGCGTTGAAAAACTAGCGGGGGCTAGCACAGATACGCAGTATTTT.